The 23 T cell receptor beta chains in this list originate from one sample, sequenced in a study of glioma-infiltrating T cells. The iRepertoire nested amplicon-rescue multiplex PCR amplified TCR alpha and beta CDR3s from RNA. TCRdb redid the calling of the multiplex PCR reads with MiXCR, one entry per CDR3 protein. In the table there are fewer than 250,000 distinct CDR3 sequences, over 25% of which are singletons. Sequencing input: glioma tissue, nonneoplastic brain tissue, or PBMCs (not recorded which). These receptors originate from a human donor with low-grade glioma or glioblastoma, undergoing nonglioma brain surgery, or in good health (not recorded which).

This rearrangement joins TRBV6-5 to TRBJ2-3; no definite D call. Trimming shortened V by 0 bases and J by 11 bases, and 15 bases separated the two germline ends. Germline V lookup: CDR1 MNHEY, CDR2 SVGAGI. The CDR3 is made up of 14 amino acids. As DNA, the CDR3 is TGTGCCAGCAGTTACTCGCAGACGACCTACGAGCAGTATTTT. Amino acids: CASSYSQTTYEQYF.

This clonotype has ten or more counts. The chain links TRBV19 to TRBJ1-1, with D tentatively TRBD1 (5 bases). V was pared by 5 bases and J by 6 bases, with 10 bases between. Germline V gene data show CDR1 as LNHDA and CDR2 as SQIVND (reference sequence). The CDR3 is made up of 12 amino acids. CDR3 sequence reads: CASSWGGAEAFF. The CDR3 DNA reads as TGTGCCAGTAGTTGGGGCGGGGCTGAAGCTTTCTTT. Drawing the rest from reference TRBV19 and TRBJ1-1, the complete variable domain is DGGITQSPKYLFRKEGQNVTLSCEQNLNHDAMYWYRQDPGQGLRLIYYSQIVNDFQKGDIAEGYSVSREKKESFPLTVTSAQKNPTAFYLCASSWGGAEAFFGQGTRLTVV.

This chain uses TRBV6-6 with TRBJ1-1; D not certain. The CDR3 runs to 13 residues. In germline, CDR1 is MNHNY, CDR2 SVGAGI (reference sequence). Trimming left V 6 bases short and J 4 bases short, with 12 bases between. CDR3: CASSHIDFTEAFF. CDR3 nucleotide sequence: TGTGCCAGCAGCCATATTGACTTCACTGAAGCTTTCTTT.

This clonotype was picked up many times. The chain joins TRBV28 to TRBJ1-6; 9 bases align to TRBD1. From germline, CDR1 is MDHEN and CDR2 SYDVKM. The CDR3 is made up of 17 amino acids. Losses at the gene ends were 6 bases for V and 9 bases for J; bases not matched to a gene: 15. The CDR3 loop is CASRPYSGTGHGSPLHF. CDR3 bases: TGTGCCAGCAGACCCTACTCCGGGACAGGGCACGGTTCACCCCTCCACTTT.

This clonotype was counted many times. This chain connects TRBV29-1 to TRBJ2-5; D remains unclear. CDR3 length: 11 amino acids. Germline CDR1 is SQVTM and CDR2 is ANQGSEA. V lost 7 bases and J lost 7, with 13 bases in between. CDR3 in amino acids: CSAELRGTQYF. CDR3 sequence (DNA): TGCAGCGCCGAACTTCGAGGGACCCAGTACTTC.

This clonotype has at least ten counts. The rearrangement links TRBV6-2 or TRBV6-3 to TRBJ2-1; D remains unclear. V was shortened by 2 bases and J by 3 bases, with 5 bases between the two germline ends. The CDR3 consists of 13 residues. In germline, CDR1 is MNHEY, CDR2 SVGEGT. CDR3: CASSYTDYNEQFF. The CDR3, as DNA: TGTGCCAGCAGTTACACCGACTACAATGAGCAGTTCTTC.

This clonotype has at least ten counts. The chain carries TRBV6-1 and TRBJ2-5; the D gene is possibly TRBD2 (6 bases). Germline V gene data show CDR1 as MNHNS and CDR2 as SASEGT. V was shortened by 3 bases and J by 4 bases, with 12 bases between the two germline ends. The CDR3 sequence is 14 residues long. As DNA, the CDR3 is TGTGCCAGCAGTGAGAGCGCGGGGAGAGAGACCCAGTACTTC. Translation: CASSESAGRETQYF.

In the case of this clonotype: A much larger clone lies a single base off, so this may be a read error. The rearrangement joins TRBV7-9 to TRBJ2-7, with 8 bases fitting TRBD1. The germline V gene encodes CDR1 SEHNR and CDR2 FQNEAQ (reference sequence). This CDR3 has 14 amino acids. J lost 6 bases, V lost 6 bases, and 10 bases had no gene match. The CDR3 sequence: CASRPGQEGLEQYF. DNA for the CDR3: TGTGCCAGCAGGCCGGGACAGGAGGGGCTCGAGCAGTACTTC.

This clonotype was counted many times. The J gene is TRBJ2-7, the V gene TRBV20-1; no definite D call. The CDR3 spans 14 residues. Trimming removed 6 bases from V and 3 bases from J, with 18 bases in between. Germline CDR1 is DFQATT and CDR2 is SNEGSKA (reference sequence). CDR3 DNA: TGCAGTGCAGCAAAGCTGTTCGCGAACTACGAGCAGTACTTC. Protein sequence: CSAAKLFANYEQYF.

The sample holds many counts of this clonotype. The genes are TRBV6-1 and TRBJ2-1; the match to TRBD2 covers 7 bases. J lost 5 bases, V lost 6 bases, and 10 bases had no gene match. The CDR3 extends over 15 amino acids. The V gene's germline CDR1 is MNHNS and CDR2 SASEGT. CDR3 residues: CASRTMLAGHNEQFF. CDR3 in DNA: TGTGCCAGCAGGACGATGTTAGCGGGCCACAATGAGCAGTTCTTC.

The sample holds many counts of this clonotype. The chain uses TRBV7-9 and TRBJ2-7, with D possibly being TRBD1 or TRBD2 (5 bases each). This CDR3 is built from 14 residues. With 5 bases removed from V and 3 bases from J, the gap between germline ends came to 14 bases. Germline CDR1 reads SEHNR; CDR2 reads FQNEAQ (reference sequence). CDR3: CASSPGTVYYEQYF. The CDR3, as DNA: TGTGCCAGCAGCCCAGGGACGGTCTACTACGAGCAGTACTTC.

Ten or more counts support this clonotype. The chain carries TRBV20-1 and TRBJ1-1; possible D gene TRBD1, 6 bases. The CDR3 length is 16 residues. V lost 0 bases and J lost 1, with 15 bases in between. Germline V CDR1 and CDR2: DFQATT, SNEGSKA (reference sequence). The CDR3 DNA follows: TGCAGTGCTAGAGAACTGGGACACGATACGAACACTGAAGCTTTCTTT. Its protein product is CSARELGHDTNTEAFF.

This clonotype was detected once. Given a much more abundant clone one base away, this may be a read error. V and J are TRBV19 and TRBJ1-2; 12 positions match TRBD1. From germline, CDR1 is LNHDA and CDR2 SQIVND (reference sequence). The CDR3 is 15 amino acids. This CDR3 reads CVSSITGTGGNGYTF. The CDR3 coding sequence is TGTGTCAGTAGTATAACTGGGACAGGGGGCAATGGCTACACCTTC.

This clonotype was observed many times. CDR3 bases: TGTGCCAGCAGCCAAGCGGGCCGATTAGGGACAGATACGCAGTATTTT. Its protein is CASSQAGRLGTDTQYF. V and J are TRBV14 and TRBJ2-3; D call uncertain. The CDR3 has 16 residues. CDR1 SGHDN and CDR2 FVKESK come from the germline V gene. The V gene lost 1 base and the J gene lost 3 bases, with 14 bases spanning the gap.

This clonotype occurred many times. The CDR3 region is CASSEQGGQETQYF. The CDR3 DNA reads as TGTGCCAGCAGCGAACAGGGAGGCCAAGAGACCCAGTACTTC. The chain employs TRBV4-2 and TRBJ2-5; the D gene could be TRBD1 or TRBD2 (6 bases each). This CDR3 is built from 14 residues. Deletions cut 5 bases from V and 1 base from J, with 11 bases between. CDR1 is LGHNA and CDR2 is YNFKEQ in the germline V gene.

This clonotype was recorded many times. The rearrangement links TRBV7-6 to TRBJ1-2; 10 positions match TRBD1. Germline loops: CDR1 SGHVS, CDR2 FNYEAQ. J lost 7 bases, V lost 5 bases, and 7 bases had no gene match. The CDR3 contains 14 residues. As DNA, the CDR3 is TGTGCCAGCAGCCTTGGGACAGGGGTTGGTGGCTACACCTTC. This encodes CASSLGTGVGGYTF.

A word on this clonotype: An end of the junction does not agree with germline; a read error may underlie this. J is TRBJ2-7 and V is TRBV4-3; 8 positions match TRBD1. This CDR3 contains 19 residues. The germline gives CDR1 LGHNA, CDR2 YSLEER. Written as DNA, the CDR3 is TGCGCCAGCAGCCAAGAAGGTAGTGCCGGGACAGGCCTATCCTACGGGCAGTACTTC. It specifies CASSQEGSAGTGLSYGQYF.

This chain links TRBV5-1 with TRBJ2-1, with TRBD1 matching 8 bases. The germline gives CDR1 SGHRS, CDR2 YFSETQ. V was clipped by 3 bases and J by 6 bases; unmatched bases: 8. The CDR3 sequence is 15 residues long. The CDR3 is CASSSGQGVLNEQFF. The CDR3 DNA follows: TGCGCCAGCAGCTCTGGACAGGGAGTCCTCAATGAGCAGTTCTTC.

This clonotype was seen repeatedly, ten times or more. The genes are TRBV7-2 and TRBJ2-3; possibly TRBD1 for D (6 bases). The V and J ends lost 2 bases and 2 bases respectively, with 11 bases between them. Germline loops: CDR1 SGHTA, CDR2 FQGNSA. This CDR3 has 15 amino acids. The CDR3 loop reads CASSLFGTYTDTQYF. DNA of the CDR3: TGTGCCAGCAGCTTATTCGGGACATACACAGATACGCAGTATTTT. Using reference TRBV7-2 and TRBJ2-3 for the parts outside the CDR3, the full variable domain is GAGVSQSPSNKVTEKGKDVELRCDPISGHTALYWYRQSLGQGLEFLIYFQGNSAPDKSGLPSDRFSAERTGGSVSTLTIQRTQQEDSAVYLCASSLFGTYTDTQYFGPGTRLTVL.

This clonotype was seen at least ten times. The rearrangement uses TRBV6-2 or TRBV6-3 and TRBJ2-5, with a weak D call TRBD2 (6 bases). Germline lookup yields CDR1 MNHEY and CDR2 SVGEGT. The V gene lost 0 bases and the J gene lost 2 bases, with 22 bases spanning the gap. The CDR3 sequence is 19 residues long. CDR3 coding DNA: TGTGCCAGCAGTTACTCGAATAGGGAGGAGAAGCAGCCACAAGAGACCCAGTACTTC. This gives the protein CASSYSNREEKQPQETQYF.

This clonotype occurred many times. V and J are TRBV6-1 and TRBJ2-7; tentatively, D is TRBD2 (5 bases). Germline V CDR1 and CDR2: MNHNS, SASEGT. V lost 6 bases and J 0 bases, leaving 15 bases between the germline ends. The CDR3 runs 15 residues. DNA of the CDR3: TGTGCCAGCAGCCCTCTTAGCGCCCTCTCCTACGAGCAGTACTTC. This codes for CASSPLSALSYEQYF.

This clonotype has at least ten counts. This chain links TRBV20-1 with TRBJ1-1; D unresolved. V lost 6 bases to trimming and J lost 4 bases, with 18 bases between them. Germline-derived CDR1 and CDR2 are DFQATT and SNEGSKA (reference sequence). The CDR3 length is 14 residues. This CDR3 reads CSAPTRLAGTEAFF. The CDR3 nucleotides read TGCAGTGCCCCAACCCGCCTGGCGGGCACTGAAGCTTTCTTT.

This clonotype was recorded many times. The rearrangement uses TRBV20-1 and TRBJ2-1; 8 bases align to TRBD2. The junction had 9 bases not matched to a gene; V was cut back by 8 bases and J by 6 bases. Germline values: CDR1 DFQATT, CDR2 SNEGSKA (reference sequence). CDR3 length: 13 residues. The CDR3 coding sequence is TGCAGTCTTAGGACTAGCCCCAGCAATGAGCAGTTCTTC. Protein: CSLRTSPSNEQFF.